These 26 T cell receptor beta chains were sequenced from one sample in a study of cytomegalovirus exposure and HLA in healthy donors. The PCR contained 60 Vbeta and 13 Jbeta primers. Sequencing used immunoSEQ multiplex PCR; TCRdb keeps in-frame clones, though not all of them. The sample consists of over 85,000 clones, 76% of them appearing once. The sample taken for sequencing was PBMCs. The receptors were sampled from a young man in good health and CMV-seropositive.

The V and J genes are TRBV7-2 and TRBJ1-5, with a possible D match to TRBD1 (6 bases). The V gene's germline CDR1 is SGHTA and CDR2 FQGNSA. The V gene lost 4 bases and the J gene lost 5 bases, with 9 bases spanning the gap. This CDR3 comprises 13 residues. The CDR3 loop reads CASSYGQYQPQHF. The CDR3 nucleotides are TGTGCCAGCAGCTATGGACAGTATCAGCCCCAGCATTTT.

CDR3 loop: CASSPTLFRDRASYEQYF. The CDR3 region has the DNA TGTGCCAGCAGTCCCACCCTCTTCCGGGACAGGGCCTCCTACGAGCAGTACTTC. The V gene is TRBV7-9, the J gene TRBJ2-5; 9 bases fit TRBD1. With the DNA end fitting TRBJ2-7 better, the J assignment may be wrong. The CDR3 loop spans 18 amino acids. From germline, CDR1 is SEHNR and CDR2 FQNEAQ (reference sequence).

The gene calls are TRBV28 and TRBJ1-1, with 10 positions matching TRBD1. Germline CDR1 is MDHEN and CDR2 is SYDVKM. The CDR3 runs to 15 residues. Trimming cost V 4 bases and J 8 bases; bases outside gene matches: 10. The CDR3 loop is CASSYPGQGRPEAFF. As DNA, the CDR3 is TGTGCCAGCAGTTATCCGGGACAGGGGAGACCCGAAGCTTTCTTT.

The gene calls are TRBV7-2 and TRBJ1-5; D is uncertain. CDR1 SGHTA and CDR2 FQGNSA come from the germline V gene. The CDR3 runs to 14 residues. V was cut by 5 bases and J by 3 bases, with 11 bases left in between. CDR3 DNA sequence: TGTGCCAGCAGCCCCTATGGAGTCAATCAGCCCCAGCATTTT. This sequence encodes CASSPYGVNQPQHF.

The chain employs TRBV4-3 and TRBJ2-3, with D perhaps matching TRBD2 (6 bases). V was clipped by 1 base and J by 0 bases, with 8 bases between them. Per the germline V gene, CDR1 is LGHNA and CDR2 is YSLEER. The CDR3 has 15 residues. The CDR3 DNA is TGCGCCAGCAGCCAAGCTCGGGGGAGCACAGATACGCAGTATTTT. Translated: CASSQARGSTDTQYF.

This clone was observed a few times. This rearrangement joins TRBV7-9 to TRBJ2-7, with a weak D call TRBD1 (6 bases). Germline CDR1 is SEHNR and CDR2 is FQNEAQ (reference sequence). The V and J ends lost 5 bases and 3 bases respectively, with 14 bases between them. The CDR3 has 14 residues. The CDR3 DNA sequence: TGTGCCAGCAGCCCCGGGACAAGCGGCTACGAGCAGTACTTC. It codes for CASSPGTSGYEQYF.

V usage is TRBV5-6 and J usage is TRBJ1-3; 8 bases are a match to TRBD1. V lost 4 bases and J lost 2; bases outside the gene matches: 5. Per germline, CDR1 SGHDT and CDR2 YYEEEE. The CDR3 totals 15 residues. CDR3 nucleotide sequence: TGTGCCAGCAGCCTACCGACAGGGGCTGGAAACACCATATATTTT. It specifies CASSLPTGAGNTIYF.

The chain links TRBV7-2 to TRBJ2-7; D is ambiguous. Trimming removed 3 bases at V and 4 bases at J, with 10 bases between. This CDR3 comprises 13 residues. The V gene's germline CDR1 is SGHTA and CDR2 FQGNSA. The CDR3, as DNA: TGTGCCAGCAGCTTTTCTACGGTGTACGAGCAGTACTTC. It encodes CASSFSTVYEQYF.

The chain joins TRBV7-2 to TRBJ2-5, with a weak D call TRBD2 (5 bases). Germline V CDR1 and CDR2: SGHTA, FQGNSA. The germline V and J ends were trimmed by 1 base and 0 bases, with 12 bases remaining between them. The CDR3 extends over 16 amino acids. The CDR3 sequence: CASSLGVAPDQETQYF. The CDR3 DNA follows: TGTGCCAGCAGCTTAGGGGTAGCGCCTGACCAAGAGACCCAGTACTTC.

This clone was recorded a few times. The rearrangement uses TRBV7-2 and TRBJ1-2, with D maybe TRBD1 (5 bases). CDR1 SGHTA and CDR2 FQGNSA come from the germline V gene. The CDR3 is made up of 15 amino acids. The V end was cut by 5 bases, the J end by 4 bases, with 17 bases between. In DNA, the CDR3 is TGTGCCAGCAGCCCGAGCCTGGGGGGAGGCTATGGCTACACCTTC. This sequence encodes CASSPSLGGGYGYTF.

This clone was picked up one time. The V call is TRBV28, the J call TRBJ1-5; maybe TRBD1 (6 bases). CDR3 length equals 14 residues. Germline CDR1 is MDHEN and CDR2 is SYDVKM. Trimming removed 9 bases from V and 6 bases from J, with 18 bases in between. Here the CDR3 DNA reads TGTGCCAGTTCATGGGGCAGGGGCAGTCAGCCCCAGCATTTT. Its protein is CASSWGRGSQPQHF.

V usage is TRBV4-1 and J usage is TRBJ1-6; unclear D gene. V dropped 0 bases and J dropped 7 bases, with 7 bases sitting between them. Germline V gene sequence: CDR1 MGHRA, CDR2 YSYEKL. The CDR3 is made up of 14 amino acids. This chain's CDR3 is CASSQEEGNSPLHF. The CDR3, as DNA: TGCGCCAGCAGCCAAGAAGAGGGAAATTCACCCCTCCACTTT.

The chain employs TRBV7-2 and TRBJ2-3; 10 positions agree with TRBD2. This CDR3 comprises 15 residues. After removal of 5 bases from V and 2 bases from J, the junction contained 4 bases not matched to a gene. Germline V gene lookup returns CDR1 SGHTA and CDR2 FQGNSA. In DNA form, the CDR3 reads TGTGCCAGCAGCGGAGCGGGGGGGACCACAGATACGCAGTATTTT. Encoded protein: CASSGAGGTTDTQYF.

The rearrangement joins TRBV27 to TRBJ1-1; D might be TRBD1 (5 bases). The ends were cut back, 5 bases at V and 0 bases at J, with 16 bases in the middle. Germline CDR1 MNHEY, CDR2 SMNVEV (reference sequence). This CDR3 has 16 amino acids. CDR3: CASSPGGGRMNTEAFF. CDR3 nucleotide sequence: TGTGCCAGCAGTCCCGGGGGGGGGAGGATGAACACTGAAGCTTTCTTT.

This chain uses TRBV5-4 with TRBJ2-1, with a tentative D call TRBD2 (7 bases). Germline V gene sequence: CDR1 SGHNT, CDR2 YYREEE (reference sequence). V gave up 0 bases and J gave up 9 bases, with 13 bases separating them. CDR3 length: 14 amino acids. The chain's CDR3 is CASSLGIGGPEQFF. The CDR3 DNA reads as TGTGCCAGCAGCTTGGGGATCGGGGGGCCTGAGCAGTTCTTC.

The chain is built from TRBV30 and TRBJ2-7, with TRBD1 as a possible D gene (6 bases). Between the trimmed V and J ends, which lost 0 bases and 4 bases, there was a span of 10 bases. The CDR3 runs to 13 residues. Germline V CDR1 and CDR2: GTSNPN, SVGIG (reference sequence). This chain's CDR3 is CAWSVDRNYEQYF. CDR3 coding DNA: TGTGCCTGGAGTGTAGACAGGAATTACGAGCAGTACTTC.

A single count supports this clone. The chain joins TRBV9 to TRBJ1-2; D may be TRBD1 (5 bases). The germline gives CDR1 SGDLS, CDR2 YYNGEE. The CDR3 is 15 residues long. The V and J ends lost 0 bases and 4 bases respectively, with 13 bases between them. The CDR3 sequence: CASSVAGGYSYGYTF. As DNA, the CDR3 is TGTGCCAGCAGCGTAGCCGGGGGATATAGCTATGGCTACACCTTC. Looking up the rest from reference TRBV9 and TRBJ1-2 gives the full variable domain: DSGVTQTPKHLITATGQRVTLRCSPRSGDLSVYWYQQSLDQGLQFLIQYYNGEERAKGNILERFSAQQFPDLHSELNLSSLELGDSALYFCASSVAGGYSYGYTFGSGTRLTVV.

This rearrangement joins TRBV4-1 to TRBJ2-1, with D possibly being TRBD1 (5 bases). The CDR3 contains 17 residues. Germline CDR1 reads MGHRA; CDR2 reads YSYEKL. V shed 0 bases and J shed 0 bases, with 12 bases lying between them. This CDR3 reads CASSQEQDTSSYNEQFF. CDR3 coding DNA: TGCGCCAGCAGCCAAGAGCAGGACACGAGCTCCTACAATGAGCAGTTCTTC.

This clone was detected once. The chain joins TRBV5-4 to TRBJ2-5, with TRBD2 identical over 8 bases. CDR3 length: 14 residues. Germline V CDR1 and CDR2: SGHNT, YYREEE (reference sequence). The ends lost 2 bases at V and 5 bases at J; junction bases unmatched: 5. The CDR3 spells CASSFPRGGETQYF. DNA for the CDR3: TGTGCCAGCAGCTTTCCCCGCGGGGGGGAGACCCAGTACTTC.

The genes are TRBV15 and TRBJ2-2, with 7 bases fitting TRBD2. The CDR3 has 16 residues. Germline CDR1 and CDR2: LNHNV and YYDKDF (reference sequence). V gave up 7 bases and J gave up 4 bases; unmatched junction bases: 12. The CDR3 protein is CATTPREGIGTGELFF. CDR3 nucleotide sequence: TGTGCCACCACCCCAAGGGAGGGGATAGGCACCGGGGAGCTGTTTTTT.

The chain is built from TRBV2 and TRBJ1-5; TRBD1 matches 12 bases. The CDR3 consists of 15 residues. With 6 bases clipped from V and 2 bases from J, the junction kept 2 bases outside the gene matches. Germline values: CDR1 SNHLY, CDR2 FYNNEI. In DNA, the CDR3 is TGTGCCAGCAGCGGGACAGGGGGCCGCAATCAGCCCCAGCATTTT. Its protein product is CASSGTGGRNQPQHF.

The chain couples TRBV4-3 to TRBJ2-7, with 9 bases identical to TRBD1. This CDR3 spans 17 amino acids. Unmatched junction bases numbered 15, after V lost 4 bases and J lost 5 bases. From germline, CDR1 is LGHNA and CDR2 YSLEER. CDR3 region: CASSRDRHGTGRNEQYF. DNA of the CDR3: TGCGCCAGCAGCCGCGATCGCCACGGGACAGGGCGTAACGAGCAGTACTTC.

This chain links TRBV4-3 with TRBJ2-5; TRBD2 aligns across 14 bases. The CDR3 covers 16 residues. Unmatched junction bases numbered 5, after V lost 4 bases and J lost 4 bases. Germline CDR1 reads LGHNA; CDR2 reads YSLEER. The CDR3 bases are TGCGCCAGCAGCCGAACCGGGACTAGCGGGGGAGAGACCCAGTACTTC. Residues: CASSRTGTSGGETQYF.

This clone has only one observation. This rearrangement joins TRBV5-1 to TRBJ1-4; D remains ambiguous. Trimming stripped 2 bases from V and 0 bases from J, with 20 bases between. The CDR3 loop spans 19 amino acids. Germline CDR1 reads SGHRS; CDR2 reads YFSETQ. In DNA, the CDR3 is TGCGCCAGCAGCTTAATTGGGCAGATCCTCGATGCAACTAATGAAAAACTGTTTTTT. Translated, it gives CASSLIGQILDATNEKLFF. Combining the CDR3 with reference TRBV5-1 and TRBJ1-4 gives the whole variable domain KAGVTQTPRYLIKTRGQQVTLSCSPISGHRSVSWYQQTPGQGLQFLFEYFSETQRNKGNFPGRFSGRQFSNSRSEMNVSTLELGDSALYLCASSLIGQILDATNEKLFFGSGTQLSVL.

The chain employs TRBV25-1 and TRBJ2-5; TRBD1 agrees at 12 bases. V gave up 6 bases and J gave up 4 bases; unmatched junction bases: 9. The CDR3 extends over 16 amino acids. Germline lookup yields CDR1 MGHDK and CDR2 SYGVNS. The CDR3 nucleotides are TGTGCCAGCAGGGCCTCCGGGACAGGGGGCCGAGAGACCCAGTACTTC. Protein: CASRASGTGGRETQYF.

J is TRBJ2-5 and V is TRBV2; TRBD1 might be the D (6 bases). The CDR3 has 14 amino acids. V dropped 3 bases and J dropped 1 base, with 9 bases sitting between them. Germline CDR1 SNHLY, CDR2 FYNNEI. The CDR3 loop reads CASSEGALQETQYF. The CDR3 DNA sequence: TGTGCCAGCAGTGAGGGGGCTCTCCAAGAGACCCAGTACTTC.